This TCR beta chain comes out of a study of PD-1 blockade in classical Hodgkin lymphoma. The count of this clone is one. The antigen is undetermined. All patients relapsed after autologous stem cell transplantation, and brentuximab vedotin exposure varied. Using immunoSEQ multiplex PCR, the repertoire was profiled, and TCRdb retains in-frame clones only, with some absent. The data contain about 97,000 clones, around nine tenths of them singletons. V lost 5 bases and J lost 6, with 8 bases in between. This CDR3 region has 11 residues. Germline CDR1 is SGHRS and CDR2 is YFSETQ. Study-wide points: Healthy donors were reported to have higher baseline TCR diversity than newly diagnosed patients.

The chain carries TRBV5-1 and TRBJ1-1; D not certain. The sequence was collected from a human donor with classical Hodgkin lymphoma. The sequencing used peripheral blood mononuclear cells (PBMCs), collected before the second cycle of nivolumab. CDR3 region: CASRTQSEAFF. In DNA form, the CDR3 reads TGCGCCAGCAGGACCCAGTCTGAAGCTTTCTTT.